Listed here is a single T cell receptor (beta chain). The record originates from a study of patients and donors after allogeneic stem cell transplantation. TCRdb redid the calling of the RT-PCR reads with MiXCR, one entry per CDR3 protein. The table includes approximately 210,000 distinct CDR3 sequences, around two fifths detected once. The ends were cut back, 3 bases at V and 1 base at J, with 24 bases in the middle. The germline gives CDR1 SEHNR, CDR2 FQNEAQ (reference sequence). There are 19 residues in the CDR3. The sequence derives from a human donor who was either an allogeneic HSCT recipient or a stem cell or donor lymphocyte infusion donor (not recorded which). It is not recorded whose cells these are; they may come from a transplant donor. The sequenced sample consisted of blood, either unsorted or a sorted T cell fraction (not recorded which). The chain uses TRBV7-9 and TRBJ2-5, with D tentatively TRBD1 or TRBD2 (5 bases each). The CDR3 loop reads CASSFHSGQGREPQETQYF. CDR3 nucleotides: TGTGCCAGCAGCTTCCACTCGGGTCAGGGAAGGGAGCCCCAAGAGACCCAGTACTTC.